This T cell receptor beta chain originates from a study of T cell responses to AZD1222 COVID-19 vaccine. Overall study findings and caveats: Reportedly, nearly half of unique spike TCRs recognized epitopes outside B.1.351/B.1.1.7 mutations.

The protocol was immunoSEQ multiplex PCR, while the TCRdb copy is restricted to in-frame clones and leaves out a portion. The repertoire has 150,000 to 200,000 clones, 80% to 95% of them found once; the top ten carry 10%. V lost 4 bases and J lost 1, with 13 bases in between. Germline CDR1 LGHDT, CDR2 YNNKEL (reference sequence). The CDR3 runs 16 residues. Details on this clone: Its antigen is not identified.

The chain joins TRBV3-1 (or the pseudogene TRBV3-2) to TRBJ1-4; D is uncertain. The TCR sequence derives from an adult in good health. Specimen: peripheral blood, collected on day 0 of AZD1222 vaccination. In nucleotides, the CDR3 is TGTGCCAGCAGCCCTAGGACGGCAGGAACTAATGAAAAACTGTTTTTT. It codes for CASSPRTAGTNEKLFF.